This TCR beta chain came from a study of PD-1 blockade in classical Hodgkin lymphoma. Overall study: Intravenous infusions of nivolumab 3 mg/kg reached patients every 2 weeks.

The ends lost 2 bases at V and 2 bases at J; junction bases unmatched: 7. Germline lookup yields CDR1 LNHDA and CDR2 SQIVND (reference sequence). CDR3 length: 16 residues. About this clone: Its antigen is as yet unknown.

Following autologous stem cell transplantation, relapse occurred in every patient, and exposure to brentuximab vedotin varied. Clones were read by immunoSEQ multiplex PCR, and TCRdb kept only the in-frame ones, dropping some. This table has 25,000 or so clones, about 67% appearing once. Study-level points and caveats: By C4D1, CD4+ diversity increased significantly, especially in complete responders. Whatever underlies the repertoire differences (possibly disease activity or prior therapy) remains undefined. Exclusion removed patients who began nivolumab under 1 year after ASCT.

J is TRBJ2-7 and V is TRBV19, with 9 bases matching TRBD2. Sequenced here: peripheral blood mononuclear cells (PBMCs), sampled before the second cycle of nivolumab. The receptor was derived from a human donor with classical Hodgkin lymphoma. CDR3 coding DNA: TGTGCCAGTAGTATAACGAGGACTAGCGTCACCTACGAGCAGTACTTC. It translates to CASSITRTSVTYEQYF.